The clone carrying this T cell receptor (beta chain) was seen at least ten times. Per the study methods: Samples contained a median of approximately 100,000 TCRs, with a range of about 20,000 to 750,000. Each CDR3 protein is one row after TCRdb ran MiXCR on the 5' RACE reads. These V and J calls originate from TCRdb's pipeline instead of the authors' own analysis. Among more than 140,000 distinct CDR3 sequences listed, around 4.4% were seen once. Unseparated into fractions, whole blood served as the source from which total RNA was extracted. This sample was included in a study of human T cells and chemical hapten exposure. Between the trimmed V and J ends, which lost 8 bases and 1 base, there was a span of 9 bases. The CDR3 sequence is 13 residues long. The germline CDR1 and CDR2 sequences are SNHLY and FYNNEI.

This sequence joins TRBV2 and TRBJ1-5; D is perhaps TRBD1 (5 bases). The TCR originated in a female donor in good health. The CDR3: CASVRDSNQPQHF. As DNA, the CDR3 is TGTGCCAGCGTCCGGGACAGCAATCAGCCCCAGCATTTT.